Listed below are T cell receptor beta chains from one sample, sequenced in a study of response to subunit inactivated influenza vaccine. One entry per CDR3 protein, called by TCRdb with MiXCR from the RT-PCR reads. Among fewer than 700,000 distinct CDR3 sequences, 10% to 15% were seen once, and the ten largest hold around 13%. The starting material was PBMCs from blood, obtained 35 to 45 days after vaccination. Every receptor here comes from a man aged 50-59 years who received an inactivated influenza vaccine. The CDR3 runs from the conserved cysteine through the conserved F or W. The order of the fields is D gene, V gene, clone size, J gene, CDR3 DNA, CDR3 protein. A D gene is named only where the DNA matches it firmly. Rows may omit the clone size; those that give it use once, few, many or a size class.

D: TRBD2; V: TRBV12-3/TRBV12-4; size: .; J: TRBJ2-5; DNA: TGTGCCAGCAGTTTAGCGCTAAAGGGACTAGCGGGGGGGCGTGGAGAGACCCAGTACTTC; CDR3: CASSLALKGLAGGRGETQYF
D: TRBD2; V: TRBV20-1; size: few; J: TRBJ2-2; DNA: TGCAGTGCTAGAGATTTGCCGGGAGGGAACACCGGGGAGCTGTTTTTT; CDR3: CSARDLPGGNTGELFF
D: TRBD1; V: TRBV6-5; size: .; J: TRBJ1-5; DNA: TGTGCCAGCAGTTACTCCTGGGGACAGGGACGAAATCAGCCCCAGCATTTT; CDR3: CASSYSWGQGRNQPQHF
D: .; V: TRBV4-1; size: few; J: TRBJ2-3; DNA: TGCGCCAGCAGCGAATACGGCCTCACAGATACGCAGTATTTT; CDR3: CASSEYGLTDTQYF
D: TRBD2; V: TRBV28; size: few; J: TRBJ2-5; DNA: TGTGCCAGCAGTAAAATTCGACTAGCGGGGAAAGAGACCCAGTACTTC; CDR3: CASSKIRLAGKETQYF
D: TRBD1; V: TRBV20-1; size: few; J: TRBJ1-6; DNA: TGCAGTGCGCTCCGGGACAGGGTTGCACCCCTCCACTTT; CDR3: CSALRDRVAPLHF
D: .; V: TRBV12-3/TRBV12-4; size: few; J: TRBJ2-7; DNA: TGTGCCAGCACCCCGACGGCGGGGCCGTTCCAGTACTTC; CDR3: CASTPTAGPFQYF
D: .; V: TRBV4-3; size: .; J: TRBJ2-3; DNA: TGCGCCAGCAGCCAAGAACTAATTGATACGCAGTATTTT; CDR3: CASSQELIDTQYF
D: TRBD1; V: TRBV6-1; size: .; J: TRBJ1-6; DNA: TGTGCCAGCAGACGGACAGGGGAGAATTCACCCCTCCACTTT; CDR3: CASRRTGENSPLHF
D: .; V: TRBV7-9; size: many; J: TRBJ1-2; DNA: TGTGCCAGCAGCTCGTCGGGAGGGAAAAATGGCTACACCTTC; CDR3: CASSSSGGKNGYTF
D: .; V: TRBV7-3; size: few; J: TRBJ2-1; DNA: TGTGCCAGCAGGTTTCCCTACAATGAGCAGTTCTTC; CDR3: CASRFPYNEQFF
D: TRBD1; V: TRBV11-2; size: many; J: TRBJ1-6; DNA: TGTGCCAGCAGCTTATCCAGGGGGAATTCACCCCTCCACTTT; CDR3: CASSLSRGNSPLHF
D: TRBD1; V: TRBV3-1; size: few; J: TRBJ1-2; DNA: TGTGCCAGCAGCCAGGACAGGGGGCTATCTGGCTACACCTTC; CDR3: CASSQDRGLSGYTF
D: TRBD1; V: TRBV5-1; size: .; J: TRBJ2-7; DNA: TGCGCCAGCAGCTCGGGGGACAGGGGTGGAGAGCAGTACTTC; CDR3: CASSSGDRGGEQYF
D: TRBD2; V: TRBV7-9; size: .; J: TRBJ2-3; DNA: TGTGCCAGCAGCAACGGACTAGCGGGAGTTACAGATACGCAGTATTTT; CDR3: CASSNGLAGVTDTQYF
D: .; V: TRBV20-1; size: .; J: TRBJ1-2; DNA: TGCAGTGCCCGGAGGGACCAGTGGGGGGACTATGGCTACACCTTC; CDR3: CSARRDQWGDYGYTF
D: .; V: TRBV20-1; size: many; J: TRBJ2-3; DNA: TGCAGTGCTAGGTCTGGGGCAGATACGCAGTATTTT; CDR3: CSARSGADTQYF
D: TRBD2; V: TRBV11-2; size: .; J: TRBJ2-1; DNA: TGTGCCAGCAGCATAAACTCCGGGACTACTTCCTACAATGAGCAGTTCTTC; CDR3: CASSINSGTTSYNEQFF
D: .; V: TRBV5-1; size: few; J: TRBJ2-3; DNA: TGCGCCAGCAGCTTGGGGTCTAGCGCAATTAATTGGGATACGCAGTATTTT; CDR3: CASSLGSSAINWDTQYF
D: .; V: TRBV6-1; size: .; J: TRBJ1-5; DNA: TGTGCCAGCAGAAACGGGCTGAGCAATCAGCCCCAGCATTTT; CDR3: CASRNGLSNQPQHF
D: .; V: TRBV7-3; size: many; J: TRBJ2-3; DNA: TGTGCCAGCAGCTTAGCACCTACCCTCACAGATACGCAGTATTTT; CDR3: CASSLAPTLTDTQYF
D: .; V: TRBV6-5; size: .; J: TRBJ2-2; DNA: TGTGCCAGCAGTACTTTACCCGGGGAGCTGTTTTTT; CDR3: CASSTLPGELFF
D: .; V: TRBV28; size: .; J: TRBJ1-1; DNA: TGTGCCAGCAGCCCCTCAGGAGGGGTGGAGAACACTGAAGCTTTCTTT; CDR3: CASSPSGGVENTEAFF
D: .; V: TRBV7-9; size: few; J: TRBJ2-3; DNA: TGTGCCAGCAGCACAACGGTCTCTGGCACAGATACGCAGTATTTT; CDR3: CASSTTVSGTDTQYF